The rows below give T cell receptor beta chains drawn from one sample of a study of OX40 agonist ivuxolimab in advanced cancers. The table came from immunoSEQ multiplex PCR; TCRdb's copy has only in-frame clones and leaves some out. The sample has approximately 120,000 clones, roughly 90% seen once; the top ten hold roughly 0.85%. The sequenced sample was CD4+ or CD8+ T cells sorted from blood, obtained in a trial of the OX40 agonist ivuxolimab. The receptors were gathered from an adult with an advanced solid tumor such as melanoma, head and neck, liver or kidney cancer. The conserved cysteine and the conserved F or W are not part of the CDR3 here. The D gene is left open where the match is weak. Part of the rows lack a size; the others show once, few, many or a class for expanded clones.

V gene: TRBV19; clone size: -; J gene: TRBJ2-3; CDR3 length: 11; D gene: -; CDR3 protein: ASSIGRTDTQY
V gene: TRBV30; clone size: -; J gene: TRBJ1-5; CDR3 length: 11; D gene: -; CDR3 protein: AWSEEAGQPQH
V gene: TRBV29-1; clone size: -; J gene: TRBJ1-2; CDR3 length: 13; D gene: -; CDR3 protein: SVELSHSRGEGYT
V gene: TRBV9; clone size: -; J gene: TRBJ2-1; CDR3 length: 14; D gene: TRBD2; CDR3 protein: ASSALTSGTYNEQF
V gene: TRBV28; clone size: -; J gene: TRBJ2-5; CDR3 length: 10; D gene: TRBD1; CDR3 protein: ASSRGRETQY
V gene: TRBV28; clone size: -; J gene: TRBJ1-1; CDR3 length: 11; D gene: -; CDR3 protein: ASRSGGNTEAF
V gene: TRBV28; clone size: -; J gene: -; CDR3 length: 10; D gene: -; CDR3 protein: ASRLAYYEQY
V gene: TRBV19; clone size: once; J gene: TRBJ1-5; CDR3 length: 10; D gene: -; CDR3 protein: ASTDRYQPQH
V gene: TRBV21-1; clone size: -; J gene: TRBJ2-5; CDR3 length: 15; D gene: -; CDR3 protein: ASSVPRETSGQETQY
V gene: TRBV5-1; clone size: -; J gene: TRBJ2-5; CDR3 length: 11; D gene: -; CDR3 protein: ASRTGSGEAQY
V gene: TRBV6-5; clone size: -; J gene: TRBJ2-7; CDR3 length: 14; D gene: -; CDR3 protein: ASSYSWERVGNEQY
V gene: TRBV4-3; clone size: -; J gene: TRBJ2-1; CDR3 length: 15; D gene: -; CDR3 protein: ASSQGFRDNPYNEQF
V gene: TRBV2; clone size: -; J gene: TRBJ1-1; CDR3 length: 14; D gene: TRBD1; CDR3 protein: ASNDPTGGMYTEAF
V gene: TRBV15; clone size: -; J gene: TRBJ2-7; CDR3 length: 13; D gene: -; CDR3 protein: ATTFGGGGLYEQY
V gene: TRBV7-2; clone size: -; J gene: TRBJ1-1; CDR3 length: 12; D gene: -; CDR3 protein: ASSSQGQNTEAF
V gene: TRBV9; clone size: -; J gene: TRBJ2-1; CDR3 length: 13; D gene: TRBD1; CDR3 protein: ASSARDRGTNEQF
V gene: TRBV6-5; clone size: -; J gene: TRBJ1-2; CDR3 length: 10; D gene: -; CDR3 protein: ASSPGNYGYT
V gene: TRBV9; clone size: -; J gene: TRBJ1-1; CDR3 length: 13; D gene: -; CDR3 protein: ASSVLGGWDTEAF
V gene: TRBV7-2; clone size: -; J gene: TRBJ2-1; CDR3 length: 14; D gene: -; CDR3 protein: ASSSPTASSYNEQF
V gene: TRBV7-9; clone size: -; J gene: TRBJ2-7; CDR3 length: 13; D gene: -; CDR3 protein: ASSLEGTIPYEQY
V gene: TRBV5-1; clone size: -; J gene: TRBJ1-5; CDR3 length: 13; D gene: -; CDR3 protein: ASSLWGSSNQPQH
V gene: TRBV13; clone size: -; J gene: TRBJ1-2; CDR3 length: 14; D gene: TRBD1; CDR3 protein: ASSSGGQGAAYGYT
V gene: TRBV20-1; clone size: -; J gene: TRBJ2-7; CDR3 length: 9; D gene: -; CDR3 protein: SARRSYEQY
V gene: TRBV9; clone size: -; J gene: TRBJ2-1; CDR3 length: 13; D gene: TRBD2; CDR3 protein: ASSDGLAEDNEQF
V gene: TRBV11-3; clone size: -; J gene: TRBJ2-2; CDR3 length: 13; D gene: TRBD1; CDR3 protein: ASSLVGQVDGELF
V gene: TRBV7-9; clone size: -; J gene: TRBJ1-6; CDR3 length: 15; D gene: -; CDR3 protein: ASSHTGRSEVDSPLH
V gene: TRBV6-5; clone size: -; J gene: TRBJ2-5; CDR3 length: 10; D gene: -; CDR3 protein: ASSYGSETQY
V gene: TRBV5-6; clone size: -; J gene: TRBJ2-3; CDR3 length: 11; D gene: -; CDR3 protein: ASSNRNTDTQY
V gene: TRBV28; clone size: -; J gene: TRBJ2-7; CDR3 length: 11; D gene: -; CDR3 protein: NTGTPNSYEQY
V gene: TRBV5-8; clone size: -; J gene: TRBJ2-5; CDR3 length: 10; D gene: -; CDR3 protein: ASSLPQETQY
V gene: TRBV5-6; clone size: -; J gene: TRBJ2-7; CDR3 length: 12; D gene: -; CDR3 protein: ASSHFRGVYERY
V gene: TRBV7-3; clone size: -; J gene: TRBJ2-1; CDR3 length: 13; D gene: TRBD2; CDR3 protein: ASSAGLAGRNEQF
V gene: TRBV5-4; clone size: -; J gene: TRBJ2-7; CDR3 length: 13; D gene: -; CDR3 protein: ASSFYREVENEQY
V gene: TRBV10-2; clone size: -; J gene: TRBJ2-3; CDR3 length: 12; D gene: -; CDR3 protein: ASALGARTDTQY
V gene: TRBV10-3; clone size: -; J gene: TRBJ2-1; CDR3 length: 12; D gene: -; CDR3 protein: AISEPARGHEQF
V gene: TRBV7-8; clone size: -; J gene: TRBJ1-4; CDR3 length: 13; D gene: -; CDR3 protein: ASSLGRGRNEKLF